Here is one T cell receptor beta chain with its context. Its matching antigen is unknown. The study ran its PCR with 60 Vbeta and 13 Jbeta primers. Assay: immunoSEQ multiplex PCR; the TCRdb copy retains only in-frame clones and omits some. The data hold 90,000 to 100,000 clones, with approximately 80% observed a single time. With 1 base removed from V and 2 bases from J, the gap between germline ends came to 15 bases. There are 16 residues in the CDR3. The V gene's germline CDR1 is SGHNT and CDR2 YYREEE (reference sequence). These data come from a study of cytomegalovirus exposure and HLA in healthy donors. Study-wide findings and caveats: It was fewer than 200 TCR beta chains that were listed as cytomegalovirus-associated. Some V segments (TRBV6-2 and TRBV6-3 among them) were excluded as indistinguishable. Association of 16,951 TCR beta sequences with HLA alleles was found at 0.05 false discovery rate in a later analysis.

The sequencing sample was made of PBMCs. The chain joins TRBV5-4 to TRBJ2-5; a possible D gene is TRBD2 (6 bases). The TCR comes from a woman aged 40-49 years in good health and CMV-seronegative. The CDR3 DNA is TGTGCCAGCAGCTTGTGGATCAGCGGGTGGCAAGAGACCCAGTACTTC. This codes for CASSLWISGWQETQYF. The full variable domain, completed using reference TRBV5-4 and TRBJ2-5, is ETGVTQSPTHLIKTRGQQVTLRCSSQSGHNTVSWYQQALGQGPQFIFQYYREEENGRGNFPPRFSGLQFPNYSSELNVNALELDDSALYLCASSLWISGWQETQYFGPGTRLLVL.